This TCR beta chain was identified during a study of cytomegalovirus exposure and HLA in healthy donors. Both 60 Vbeta primers and 13 Jbeta primers went into the PCR. Clones were read by immunoSEQ multiplex PCR, and TCRdb kept only the in-frame ones, dropping some. The sample has 100,000 to 150,000 clones, 17% seen once. General observations from the study: Segments of the TCR beta V type were, in most cases, productive about 90% or about 30% of the time in an earlier analysis. Cytomegalovirus association was listed for 150 to 200 TCR beta chains.

The CDR3 loop spans 14 amino acids. V gave up 1 base and J gave up 5 bases, with 12 bases separating them. Germline CDR1 SGHDT, CDR2 YYEEEE. Points on this clone: The antigen is not known.

The sequenced material came from PBMCs. The chain is built from TRBV5-6 and TRBJ1-2; D unresolved. The TCR comes from a female donor in good health and CMV-seropositive. Here the CDR3 reads CASSLFLLEYGYTF. CDR3 bases: TGTGCCAGCAGCTTGTTTCTCTTAGAGTATGGCTACACCTTC.